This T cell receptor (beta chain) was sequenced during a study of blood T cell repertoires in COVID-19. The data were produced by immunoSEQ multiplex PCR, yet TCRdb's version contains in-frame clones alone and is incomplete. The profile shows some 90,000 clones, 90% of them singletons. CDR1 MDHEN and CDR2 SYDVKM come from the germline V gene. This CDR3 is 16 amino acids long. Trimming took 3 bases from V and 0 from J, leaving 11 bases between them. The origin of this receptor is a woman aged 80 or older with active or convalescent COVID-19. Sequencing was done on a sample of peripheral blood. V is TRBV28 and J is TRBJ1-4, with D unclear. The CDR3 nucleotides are TGTGCCAGCAGTTTCGAGGCCCTGACAACTAATGAAAAACTGTTTTTT. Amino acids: CASSFEALTTNEKLFF.